The 27 T cell receptor beta chains below were found in one sample sequenced in a study of OX40 agonist ivuxolimab in advanced cancers. The method was the immunoSEQ multiplex PCR assay. TCRdb mirrors the immuneACCESS table, restricted to in-frame sequences. Some clones are absent from its copies; in checked studies, under half trace to an unresolved V gene, and the reason for the others is unknown. For this sample the table gives roughly 53,000 clones, of which 84% were detected only once. The top ten constitute about 0.69% of the sample. The starting material was CD4+ or CD8+ T cells sorted from blood, obtained in a trial of the OX40 agonist ivuxolimab. All receptors derive from an adult with an advanced solid tumor such as melanoma, head and neck, liver or kidney cancer.

The V gene is TRBV5-1, the J gene TRBJ2-7; the D is unclear. V lost 1 base to trimming and J lost 6 bases, with 17 bases between them. Germline CDR1 reads SGHRS; CDR2 reads YFSETQ. This CDR3 has 15 residues. CDR3 sequence: CASSLKELPPTEQYF. The CDR3 DNA follows: TGCGCCAGCAGCTTGAAGGAGTTACCCCCAACCGAGCAGTACTTC.

The rearrangement links TRBV5-1 to TRBJ2-2; 7 nucleotides line up with TRBD1. Germline CDR1 and CDR2: SGHRS and YFSETQ. The CDR3 sequence is 15 residues long. Trimming cost V 4 bases and J 7 bases; bases outside gene matches: 10. CDR3 bases: TGCGCCAGCAGCCTCGGGACAGTCTCGGGCGGGGAGCTGTTTTTT. Translated: CASSLGTVSGGELFF.

The gene calls are TRBV6-1 and TRBJ2-7; no definite D call. CDR1 and CDR2 from the germline V gene are MNHNS and SASEGT. This CDR3 has 15 amino acids. Trimming shortened V by 6 bases and J by 0 bases, and 15 bases separated the two germline ends. For the CDR3, the DNA is TGTGCCAGCAGGCGCTCTATCGTCAGCTCCTACGAGCAGTACTTC. Translated: CASRRSIVSSYEQYF.

The genes are TRBV7-8 and TRBJ1-1; D unresolved. The CDR3 totals 14 residues. The germline V gene encodes CDR1 SGHVS and CDR2 FQNEAQ. Trimming took off 5 bases at V and 0 bases at J, with 10 bases between the two ends. DNA of the CDR3: TGTGCCAGCAGCAGTCACGGGATGAACACTGAAGCTTTCTTT. Residues: CASSSHGMNTEAFF. The full variable domain, rest sourced from reference TRBV7-8 and TRBJ1-1, is GAGVSQSPRYKVAKRGQDVALRCDPISGHVSLFWYQQALGQGPEFLTYFQNEAQLDKSGLPSDRFFAERPEGSVSTLKIQRTQQEDSAVYLCASSSHGMNTEAFFGQGTRLTVV.

There are a few counts of this clone. This chain joins TRBV5-1 and TRBJ2-1, with TRBD2 identical over 10 bases. Germline trimming cut 0 bases from V and 9 bases from J; bases unmatched to any gene: 3. CDR1 and CDR2 from the germline V gene are SGHRS and YFSETQ. There are 14 residues in the CDR3. The CDR3: CASSLVSSGSEQFF. In DNA, the CDR3 is TGCGCCAGCAGCTTGGTATCTAGCGGGAGTGAGCAGTTCTTC.

J is TRBJ2-1 and V is TRBV7-2; TRBD2 is a possible D gene (6 bases). Germline V gene lookup returns CDR1 SGHTA and CDR2 FQGNSA. V was shortened by 8 bases and J by 3 bases, with 11 bases between the two germline ends. This CDR3 region has 13 residues. The DNA of the CDR3 is TGTGCCAGCGGCCTAGCGCTCTACAATGAGCAGTTCTTC. It is translated as CASGLALYNEQFF.

This chain joins TRBV9 and TRBJ2-2; D may be TRBD2 (6 bases). The germline V and J ends were trimmed by 0 bases and 5 bases, with 14 bases remaining between them. The germline CDR1 and CDR2 sequences are SGDLS and YYNGEE. The CDR3 contains 16 residues. The CDR3 DNA follows: TGTGCCAGCAGCGTAGACCAACTGGGGGGTACCGGGGAGCTGTTTTTT. Amino acid sequence: CASSVDQLGGTGELFF.

The J gene is TRBJ2-7, the V gene TRBV19, with unresolved D. Germline loops: CDR1 LNHDA, CDR2 SQIVND (reference sequence). CDR3 size: 13 residues. The V gene lost 3 bases and the J gene lost 3 bases, with 9 bases spanning the gap. Here the CDR3 DNA reads TGTGCCAGTAGTATTAATGGCCGCTACGAGCAGTACTTC. This codes for CASSINGRYEQYF. The full variable domain, its missing parts supplied by reference TRBV19 and TRBJ2-7, is DGGITQSPKYLFRKEGQNVTLSCEQNLNHDAMYWYRQDPGQGLRLIYYSQIVNDFQKGDIAEGYSVSREKKESFPLTVTSAQKNPTAFYLCASSINGRYEQYFGPGTRLTVT.

V and J are TRBV6-4 and TRBJ2-3; D uncertain. Germline CDR1 MRHNA, CDR2 SNTAGT. This CDR3 is built from 14 residues. V dropped 4 bases and J dropped 1 base, with 9 bases sitting between them. DNA for the CDR3: TGTGCCAGCAGTGCCGATGGGGGCACAGATACGCAGTATTTT. Translated: CASSADGGTDTQYF.

The CDR3 spells CASSRGIRDRNQPQHF. The DNA for the CDR3 is TGTGCCAGTAGTAGGGGTATCAGGGACCGCAATCAGCCCCAGCATTTT. The V and J genes are TRBV19 and TRBJ1-5; tentative D call: TRBD1 (5 bases). Germline values: CDR1 LNHDA, CDR2 SQIVND (reference sequence). The CDR3 is 16 amino acids. V lost 4 bases, J lost 2 bases, and 15 bases lay in between.

The chain is built from TRBV28 and TRBJ1-5, with D perhaps matching TRBD1 (5 bases). The CDR3 has 15 amino acids. Trimming stripped 7 bases from V and 0 bases from J, with 13 bases between. Germline V gene data show CDR1 as MDHEN and CDR2 as SYDVKM. CDR3 region: CASTDNGASNQPQHF. CDR3 DNA: TGTGCCAGCACCGATAACGGGGCTAGCAATCAGCCCCAGCATTTT. The entire variable domain, with the rest obtained from reference TRBV28 and TRBJ1-5, is as follows: DVKVTQSSRYLVKRTGEKVFLECVQDMDHENMFWYRQDPGLGLRLIYFSYDVKMKEKGDIPEGYSVSREKKERFSLILESASTNQTSMYLCASTDNGASNQPQHFGDGTRLSIL.

The CDR3 here is CASSLQRTGGQETQYF. CDR3 coding DNA: TGTGCCAGCAGCTTACAGAGGACAGGGGGGCAAGAGACCCAGTACTTC. The chain has TRBV7-9 and TRBJ2-5, with 10 bases fitting TRBD1. This CDR3 has 16 amino acids. With V trimmed by 2 bases and J by 2 bases, 5 bases remained unmatched. CDR1 is SEHNR and CDR2 is FQNEAQ in the germline V gene (reference sequence).

CDR3 DNA: TGTGCCAGCAGCTTATTAGGGGAAAAACTGTTTTTT. It codes for CASSLLGEKLFF. This chain joins TRBV7-9 and TRBJ1-4; D is undetermined. CDR1 is SEHNR and CDR2 is FQNEAQ in the germline V gene (reference sequence). Deletions cut 2 bases from V and 8 bases from J, with 6 bases between. CDR3 length: 12 residues.

The gene calls are TRBV5-6 and TRBJ2-3, with D unclear. Germline V CDR1 and CDR2: SGHDT, YYEEEE. This CDR3 contains 15 residues. Between the trimmed V and J ends, which lost 0 bases and 0 bases, there was a span of 8 bases. The CDR3 reads CASSLGPKSTDTQYF. The CDR3 DNA is TGTGCCAGCAGCTTGGGGCCAAAGAGCACAGATACGCAGTATTTT.

The chain has TRBV6-1 and TRBJ2-7; the match to TRBD2 covers 7 bases. Germline V gene sequence: CDR1 MNHNS, CDR2 SASEGT. V lost 2 bases, J lost 6 bases, and 10 bases stayed unmatched. The CDR3 totals 15 residues. CDR3 residues: CASSETGGGWGEQYF. CDR3 nucleotides: TGTGCCAGCAGTGAAACTGGGGGGGGTTGGGGCGAGCAGTACTTC.

V usage is TRBV7-9 and J usage is TRBJ1-4; D is perhaps TRBD1 (5 bases). The CDR3 loop spans 16 amino acids. V was pared by 0 bases and J by 7 bases, with 15 bases between. CDR1 is SEHNR and CDR2 is FQNEAQ in the germline V gene (reference sequence). The CDR3 reads CASSLASGQGGEKLFF. In DNA, the CDR3 is TGTGCCAGCAGCTTAGCGTCCGGTCAGGGCGGTGAAAAACTGTTTTTT.

The chain carries TRBV30 and TRBJ1-6, with 7 bases that match TRBD1. Germline V CDR1 and CDR2: GTSNPN, SVGIG (reference sequence). V lost 0 bases, J lost 10 bases, and 6 bases stayed unmatched. CDR3 size: 14 residues. The CDR3 DNA follows: TGTGCCTGGAGTGTAAGGGTCAGGGGGTCACCCCTCCACTTT. It specifies CAWSVRVRGSPLHF.

Note on this clone: A read error may produce the germline difference seen at one junction end. The chain uses TRBV30 and TRBJ1-2, with D maybe TRBD1 (5 bases). This CDR3 has 12 amino acids. From germline, CDR1 is GTSNPN and CDR2 SVGIG (reference sequence). The CDR3 spells CAWSSGTSSSAF. The CDR3 DNA reads as TGTGCCTGGAGCTCCGGGACCTCCTCCTCGGCCTTC.

This sequence joins TRBV29-1 and TRBJ1-1; TRBD1 is a possible D gene (5 bases). The V and J ends lost 3 bases and 1 base respectively, with 12 bases between them. The CDR3 is 14 amino acids. Germline V CDR1 and CDR2: SQVTM, ANQGSEA. In DNA, the CDR3 is TGCAGCGTTGATGAGGGGATGTGGAACACTGAAGCTTTCTTT. Residues: CSVDEGMWNTEAFF.

The chain employs TRBV7-9 and TRBJ1-2; TRBD1 matches 11 bases. CDR1 and CDR2 (germline): SEHNR, FQNEAQ (reference sequence). The CDR3 sequence is 16 residues long. V lost 1 base, J lost 6 bases, and 7 bases stayed unmatched. As DNA, the CDR3 is TGTGCCAGCAGCTTAGGGACAGGGGGCTTTTTCGATGGCTACACCTTC. Encoded protein: CASSLGTGGFFDGYTF.

The rearrangement joins TRBV19 to TRBJ1-2, with 7 bases fitting TRBD1. The CDR3 totals 16 residues. Germline V gene sequence: CDR1 LNHDA, CDR2 SQIVND (reference sequence). Trimming removed 7 bases from V and 0 bases from J; junction bases left unmatched: 11. In nucleotides, the CDR3 is TGTGCCAGTACCCGAAGGGACAGAGTAGCTAACTATGGCTACACCTTC. This codes for CASTRRDRVANYGYTF.

The chain combines TRBV2 with TRBJ2-2, with 12 bases matching TRBD2. The CDR3 totals 14 residues. The V gene end was trimmed by 8 bases and the J gene end by 5 bases; junction bases not matched to a gene: 3. The germline V gene encodes CDR1 SNHLY and CDR2 FYNNEI. The CDR3 DNA sequence: TGTGCCAGCTCTGGACTAGCGGGGACCGGGGAGCTGTTTTTT. This encodes CASSGLAGTGELFF.

The chain joins TRBV7-6 to TRBJ2-7, with 11 bases that match TRBD2. The CDR3 sequence is 15 residues long. The V gene end was trimmed by 2 bases and the J gene end by 7 bases; junction bases not matched to a gene: 7. Germline lookup yields CDR1 SGHVS and CDR2 FNYEAQ. Here the CDR3 reads CASSLRLAGGEEQYF. Here the CDR3 DNA reads TGTGCCAGCAGCTTACGGCTAGCGGGGGGAGAGGAGCAGTACTTC.

The genes are TRBV6-1 and TRBJ1-5; TRBD1 aligns across 7 bases. This CDR3 has 16 amino acids. CDR1 and CDR2 from the germline V gene are MNHNS and SASEGT. V lost 4 bases, J lost 7 bases, and 13 bases stayed unmatched. The CDR3 loop reads CASSGYRGWGEQPQHF. The CDR3 region has the DNA TGTGCCAGCAGTGGGTACAGGGGTTGGGGCGAACAGCCCCAGCATTTT.

The chain combines TRBV6-1 with TRBJ2-1, with a weak D call TRBD1 (6 bases). Germline values: CDR1 MNHNS, CDR2 SASEGT. The CDR3 is 14 amino acids. The germline V and J ends were trimmed by 10 bases and 3 bases, with 16 bases remaining between them. CDR3 protein: CATRDSQGYNEQFF. CDR3 in DNA: TGTGCCACCCGAGACTCACAGGGCTACAATGAGCAGTTCTTC.

This chain joins TRBV29-1 and TRBJ2-3; TRBD2 agrees at 9 bases. Germline values: CDR1 SQVTM, CDR2 ANQGSEA. J gave up 4 bases and V 6 bases, and 2 bases lay outside the gene matches. This CDR3 has 12 amino acids. The CDR3 is CSVAGGADTQYF. The CDR3 DNA is TGCAGCGTAGCGGGAGGTGCAGATACGCAGTATTTT.

The rearrangement uses TRBV11-2 and TRBJ2-1; D gene ambiguous. V was clipped by 3 bases and J by 7 bases, with 4 bases between them. The CDR3 extends over 11 amino acids. Germline assignment: CDR1 SGHAT and CDR2 FQNNGV. DNA for the CDR3: TGTGCCAGCAGCTTTCTGAATGAGCAGTTCTTC. This translates into CASSFLNEQFF. Variable domain in full (rest from reference TRBV11-2 and TRBJ2-1): EAGVAQSPRYKIIEKRQSVAFWCNPISGHATLYWYQQILGQGPKLLIQFQNNGVVDDSQLPKDRFSAERLKGVDSTLKIQPAKLEDSAVYLCASSFLNEQFFGPGTRLTVL.